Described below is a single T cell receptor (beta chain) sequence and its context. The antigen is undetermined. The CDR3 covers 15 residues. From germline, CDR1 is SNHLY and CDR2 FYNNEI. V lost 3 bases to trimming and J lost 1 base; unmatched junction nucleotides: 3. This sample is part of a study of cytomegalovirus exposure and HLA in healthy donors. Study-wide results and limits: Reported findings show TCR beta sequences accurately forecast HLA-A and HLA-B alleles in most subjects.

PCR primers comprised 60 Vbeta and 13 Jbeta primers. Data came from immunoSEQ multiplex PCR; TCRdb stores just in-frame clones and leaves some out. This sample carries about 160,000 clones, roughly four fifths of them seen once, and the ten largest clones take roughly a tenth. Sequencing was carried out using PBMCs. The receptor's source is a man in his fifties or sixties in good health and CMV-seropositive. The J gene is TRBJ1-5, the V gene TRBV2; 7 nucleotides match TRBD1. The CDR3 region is CASSEGTDSNQPQHF. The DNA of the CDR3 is TGTGCCAGCAGTGAGGGGACAGACAGCAATCAGCCCCAGCATTTT.